This T cell receptor beta chain was identified in a study of T cell responses to AZD1222 COVID-19 vaccine. Overall study findings and caveats: Without day 14 samples, only post-peak T cell repertoires were studied. Reports say nearly half of spike-specific TCRs go after unmutated variant regions.

V was pared by 0 bases and J by 5 bases, with 13 bases of the junction left unmatched. The CDR3 contains 19 residues. Germline V gene data show CDR1 as SGHKS and CDR2 as YYEKEE (reference sequence). A remark on this clone: Its antigen is undetermined.

Only in-frame clones appear in the TCRdb table, and some are missing; sequencing was by immunoSEQ multiplex PCR. The sample holds about 99,000 clones, 86% seen once. The rearrangement joins TRBV5-5 to TRBJ2-1; TRBD2 matches at 11 bases. The sequence was obtained from an adult who received the MenACWY meningococcal vaccine as a control. The input for sequencing was peripheral blood, taken 28 days after the second dose of the MenACWY control vaccine. CDR3 amino acids: CASSLVSVAGGPSDNEQFF. As DNA, the CDR3 is TGTGCCAGCAGCTTGGTTTCGGTAGCGGGGGGGCCCTCAGACAATGAGCAGTTCTTC.